This T cell receptor beta chain emerged from a study of T cell responses to AZD1222 COVID-19 vaccine. This table comes from immunoSEQ multiplex PCR, and its TCRdb copy is limited to in-frame clones, with some not included. The sample has more than 95,000 clones, about 90% seen once; the top ten hold roughly 1.5%. Germline trimming cut 5 bases from V and 1 base from J; bases unmatched to any gene: 6. CDR3 length equals 16 residues. Germline V gene lookup returns CDR1 MDHEN and CDR2 SYDVKM. The sequences come from peripheral blood, collected 28 days after the second AZD1222 dose. The sequence was collected from an adult who received the AZD1222 COVID-19 vaccine. This chain uses TRBV28 with TRBJ2-5; 11 bases fit TRBD2. CDR3 loop: CASSPFSGRVQETQYF. The CDR3 bases are TGTGCCAGCAGTCCGTTTAGCGGGAGGGTCCAAGAGACCCAGTACTTC.